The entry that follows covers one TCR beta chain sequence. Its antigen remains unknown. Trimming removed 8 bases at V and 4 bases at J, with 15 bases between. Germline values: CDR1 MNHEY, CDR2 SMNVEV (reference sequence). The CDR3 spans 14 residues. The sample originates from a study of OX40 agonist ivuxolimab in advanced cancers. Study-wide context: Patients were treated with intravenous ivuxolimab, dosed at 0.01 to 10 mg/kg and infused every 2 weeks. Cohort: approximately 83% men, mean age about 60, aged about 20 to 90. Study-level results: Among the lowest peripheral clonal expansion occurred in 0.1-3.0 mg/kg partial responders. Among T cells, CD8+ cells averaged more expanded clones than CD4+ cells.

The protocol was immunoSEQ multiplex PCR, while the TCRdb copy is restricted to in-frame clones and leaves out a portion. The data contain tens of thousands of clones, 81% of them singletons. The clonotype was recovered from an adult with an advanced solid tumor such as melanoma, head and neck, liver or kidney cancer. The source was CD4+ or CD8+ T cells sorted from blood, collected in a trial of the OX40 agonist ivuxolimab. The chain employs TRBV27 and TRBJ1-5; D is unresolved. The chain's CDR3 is CASGYRGSNQPQHF. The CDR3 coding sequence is TGTGCCAGCGGGTACAGAGGCTCGAATCAGCCCCAGCATTTT.